Each of the 7 T cell receptor beta chains below was sequenced from the same sample in a study of blood T cell repertoires in COVID-19. Assay used: immunoSEQ multiplex PCR; TCRdb lists only in-frame clones, some missing. The sample gives about 180,000 clones, 82% of which show up once; around 18% is in the top ten. The source material was PBMCs or T cells enriched from blood (not recorded which). Source of these receptors: a man aged 60 to 75 who had recovered from COVID-19.

The chain recombines TRBV3-1 (or the pseudogene TRBV3-2) with TRBJ2-1; D is uncertain. The germline V gene encodes CDR1 LGHDT and CDR2 YNNKEL (reference sequence). Trimming stripped 5 bases from V and 0 bases from J, with 11 bases between. The CDR3 length is 15 residues. DNA for the CDR3: TGTGCCAGCAGCGTGGGTAGAGGCTCCTACAATGAGCAGTTCTTC. It specifies CASSVGRGSYNEQFF.

The V call is TRBV5-3, the J call TRBJ2-5, with D possibly being TRBD2 (5 bases). Being an ORF, TRBV5-3 has a function that is uncertain. Trimming removed 0 bases from V and 5 bases from J, with 17 bases in between. This CDR3 spans 16 amino acids. The CDR3 DNA sequence: TGTGCCAGAAGCTTGGAATCAGCTAGCTTGGGGGAGACCCAGTACTTC. Its protein is CARSLESASLGETQYF.

The J gene is TRBJ2-7, the V gene TRBV2; TRBD1 is a possible D gene (5 bases). From germline, CDR1 is SNHLY and CDR2 FYNNEI. V was clipped by 11 bases and J by 2 bases, with 13 bases between them. The CDR3 sequence is 12 residues long. As DNA, the CDR3 is TGTGCCTCTTCGGTAGGGGCCTACGAGCAGTACTTC. Translation gives CASSVGAYEQYF.

V gene TRBV18 combines with J gene TRBJ2-1; TRBD1 agrees at 7 bases. This CDR3 contains 13 residues. CDR1 is KGHSH, CDR2 LQKENI, per germline. The trim removed 1 base at V and 13 bases at J, leaving 7 bases unmatched. CDR3 nucleotide sequence: TGTGCCAGCTCACCACAGAGGGGGCTCGAACAGTTCTTC. Translation gives CASSPQRGLEQFF.

V gene TRBV5-6 combines with J gene TRBJ1-4; unclear D gene. Trimming took off 5 bases at V and 5 bases at J, with 13 bases between the two ends. Germline CDR1 is SGHDT and CDR2 is YYEEEE. CDR3 length: 14 amino acids. Here the CDR3 reads CASSFDGPNEKLFF. As DNA, the CDR3 is TGTGCCAGCAGTTTCGATGGGCCAAATGAAAAACTGTTTTTT.

The rearrangement joins TRBV28 to TRBJ1-4, with D possibly TRBD1 on 5 matching bases. Trimming left V 2 bases short and J 5 bases short, with 9 bases between. CDR1 and CDR2 (germline): MDHEN, SYDVKM. The CDR3 is made up of 14 amino acids. In nucleotides, the CDR3 is TGTGCCAGCAGTTTAGGAGGGGAGAATGAAAAACTGTTTTTT. Its translation: CASSLGGENEKLFF.

The gene calls are TRBV5-6 and TRBJ2-7; D perhaps matches TRBD1 (6 bases). The CDR3 loop spans 15 amino acids. Germline V gene lookup returns CDR1 SGHDT and CDR2 YYEEEE. V lost 1 base, J lost 0 bases, and 11 bases lay in between. The CDR3 DNA is TGTGCCAGCAGCTTGTTAGGGGGACGCTCCTACGAGCAGTACTTC. It is translated as CASSLLGGRSYEQYF. Variable domain in full (rest from reference TRBV5-6 and TRBJ2-7): DAGVTQSPTHLIKTRGQQVTLRCSPKSGHDTVSWYQQALGQGPQFIFQYYEEEERQRGNFPDRFSGHQFPNYSSELNVNALLLGDSALYLCASSLLGGRSYEQYFGPGTRLTVT.